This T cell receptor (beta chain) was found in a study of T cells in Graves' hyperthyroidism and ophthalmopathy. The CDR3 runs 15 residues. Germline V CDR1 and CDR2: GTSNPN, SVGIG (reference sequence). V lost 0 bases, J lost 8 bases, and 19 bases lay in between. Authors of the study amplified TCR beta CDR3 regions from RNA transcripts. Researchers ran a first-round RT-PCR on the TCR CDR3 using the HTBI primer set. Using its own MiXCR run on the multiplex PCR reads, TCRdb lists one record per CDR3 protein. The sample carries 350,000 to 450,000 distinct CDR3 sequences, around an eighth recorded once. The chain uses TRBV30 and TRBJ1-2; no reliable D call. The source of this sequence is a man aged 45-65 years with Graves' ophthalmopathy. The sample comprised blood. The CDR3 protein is CAWSVLAGAYGGYTF. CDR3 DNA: TGTGCCTGGAGTGTACTGGCAGGAGCATACGGCGGCTACACCTTC.